Presented here are 24 T cell receptor beta chains from one specimen sequenced in a study of T cells after yellow fever vaccination. TCRdb reanalysed the 5' RACE reads using MiXCR and keeps one entry per CDR3 protein. The table records about 140,000 distinct CDR3 sequences, more than 6.5% of them present only once. The starting material was CD4+ T cells sorted from PBMCs, obtained 10 days after the yellow fever booster vaccination. Receptor source: a man aged 25-45 years who received the YFV17D yellow fever vaccine.

This clonotype was recorded at least ten times. V is TRBV29-1 and J is TRBJ2-1; 9 nucleotides match TRBD1. With V trimmed by 7 bases and J by 8 bases, 12 bases remained unmatched. This CDR3 comprises 14 residues. CDR1 and CDR2 (germline): SQVTM, ANQGSEA. Here the CDR3 reads CSAQYRGLADEQFF. DNA for the CDR3: TGCAGCGCTCAGTACAGGGGGCTAGCAGATGAGCAGTTCTTC.

This clonotype appeared a few times. CDR3 loop: CASSGGGQAGEQFF. The CDR3 DNA is TGTGCCAGCAGCGGCGGTGGGCAGGCTGGTGAGCAGTTCTTC. The rearrangement joins TRBV7-9 to TRBJ2-1, with D unclear. The CDR3 spans 14 residues. The V end lost 5 bases, the J end lost 9 bases, and 17 bases lay between the germline ends. The germline V gene has CDR1 SEHNR and CDR2 FQNEAQ (reference sequence).

This clonotype was seen many times. The chain joins TRBV20-1 to TRBJ2-3, with 7 bases matching TRBD2. The CDR3 is 15 amino acids. V was pared by 0 bases and J by 4 bases, with 7 bases of the junction left unmatched. CDR1 is DFQATT and CDR2 is SNEGSKA in the germline V gene (reference sequence). The CDR3 DNA reads TGCAGTGCTAGAGATCGGCGGCTAGCGGCAGATACGCAGTATTTT. This codes for CSARDRRLAADTQYF.

This clonotype was found many times. The chain has TRBV29-1 and TRBJ2-5; 9 bases fit TRBD2. The germline V gene has CDR1 SQVTM and CDR2 ANQGSEA. J gave up 5 bases and V 2 bases, and 3 bases lay outside the gene matches. The CDR3 length is 13 residues. The CDR3 sequence: CSVERGRGETQYF. CDR3 coding DNA: TGCAGCGTTGAACGCGGGAGGGGGGAGACCCAGTACTTC.

This clonotype was counted at least ten times. V gene TRBV5-1 combines with J gene TRBJ2-3, with unresolved D. Trimming cost V 4 bases and J 2 bases, with 8 bases left between them. This CDR3 has 13 amino acids. The germline V gene has CDR1 SGHRS and CDR2 YFSETQ. CDR3: CASSPRNTDTQYF. DNA for the CDR3: TGCGCCAGCAGCCCGAGGAACACAGATACGCAGTATTTT.

This clonotype was counted ten times or more. The chain employs TRBV7-6 and TRBJ2-1, with 9 bases aligning to TRBD1. This CDR3 comprises 20 residues. CDR1 and CDR2 (germline): SGHVS, FNYEAQ. V shed 5 bases and J 5 bases; nucleotides not matched to a gene: 22. In nucleotides, the CDR3 is TGTGCCAGCAGCGCAGACCCGGGACAGGGTGCTGTTCGGCTACACAATGAGCAGTTCTTC. The encoded protein is CASSADPGQGAVRLHNEQFF. The full variable domain, completed using reference TRBV7-6 and TRBJ2-1, is GAGVSQSPRYKVTKRGQDVALRCDPISGHVSLYWYRQALGQGPEFLTYFNYEAQQDKSGLPNDRFSAERPEGSISTLTIQRTEQRDSAMYRCASSADPGQGAVRLHNEQFFGPGTRLTVL.

This clonotype was detected only a few times. The chain combines TRBV5-5 with TRBJ1-5, with D unclear. The CDR3 is 15 amino acids. Germline V gives CDR1 SGHKS, CDR2 YYEKEE (reference sequence). V lost 0 bases to trimming and J lost 0 bases, with 7 bases between them. DNA of the CDR3: TGTGCCAGCAGCTTGGATGGGTTTAGCAATCAGCCCCAGCATTTT. Its protein is CASSLDGFSNQPQHF.

This clonotype was counted many times. The V and J genes are TRBV20-1 and TRBJ2-7; possible D gene TRBD1, 5 bases. Germline lookup yields CDR1 DFQATT and CDR2 SNEGSKA (reference sequence). This CDR3 is 13 amino acids long. V was cut by 4 bases and J by 5 bases, with 15 bases left in between. CDR3 coding DNA: TGCAGTGCTAACAGGTTACGAGGCCACGAGCAGTACTTC. Its translation: CSANRLRGHEQYF.

This clonotype was seen ten or more times. This sequence joins TRBV7-2 and TRBJ2-1; no clear D. The CDR3 has 16 amino acids. V dropped 3 bases and J dropped 8 bases, with 20 bases sitting between them. Looked up from germline, CDR1 is SGHTA and CDR2 is FQGNSA. The DNA of the CDR3 is TGTGCCAGCAGCTTCGGTTATTCCCGAGGTGGTTATGAGCAGTTCTTC. Its protein is CASSFGYSRGGYEQFF.

This clonotype was found many times. The chain has TRBV12-3 or TRBV12-4 and TRBJ2-1; 12 nucleotides match TRBD2. Trimming took 3 bases from V and 12 from J; bases not matched to a gene: 9. The CDR3 consists of 15 residues. The CDR3 DNA sequence: TGTGCCAGCAGTTTGGCTAGCGGGAGGGCGGCAGGGCAGTTCTTC. Translation gives CASSLASGRAAGQFF.

This clonotype appeared many times. V gene TRBV27 combines with J gene TRBJ2-5; D is ambiguous. V was trimmed by 6 bases and J by 4 bases, leaving 12 bases between them. Germline assignment: CDR1 MNHEY and CDR2 SMNVEV (reference sequence). The CDR3 length is 13 residues. The CDR3 sequence is CASSPSLRETQYF. In DNA form, the CDR3 reads TGTGCCAGCAGCCCCTCATTGAGAGAGACCCAGTACTTC.

This clonotype came up many times. The chain links TRBV27 to TRBJ2-3; D possibly corresponds to TRBD2 (6 bases). This CDR3 has 17 residues. The germline V gene has CDR1 MNHEY and CDR2 SMNVEV (reference sequence). V was shortened by 0 bases and J by 7 bases, with 20 bases between the two germline ends. CDR3 loop: CASSLSIGGTPEYTQYF. The CDR3 DNA sequence: TGTGCCAGCAGTTTATCGATCGGCGGGACGCCTGAATATACGCAGTATTTT.

This clonotype was detected a few times. This chain links TRBV18 with TRBJ2-1, with D unclear. Looked up from germline, CDR1 is KGHSH and CDR2 is LQKENI. Trimming removed 0 bases from V and 9 bases from J, with 15 bases in between. This CDR3 is 15 amino acids long. CDR3 coding DNA: TGTGCCAGCTCACCACCGCGGCTCGCCTTGTTTGAGCAGTTCTTC. This encodes CASSPPRLALFEQFF.

This clonotype was counted ten times or more. This rearrangement joins TRBV29-1 to TRBJ2-3, with D unclear. V lost 3 bases and J 1 base, leaving 14 bases between the germline ends. CDR1 and CDR2 from the germline V gene are SQVTM and ANQGSEA. The CDR3 has 15 residues. The CDR3 reads CSVEVGGRGTDTQYF. The CDR3 nucleotides read TGCAGCGTTGAGGTGGGCGGCCGGGGCACAGATACGCAGTATTTT.

This clonotype was seen repeatedly, ten times or more. J is TRBJ2-1 and V is TRBV14; no clear D gene. The V gene lost 1 base and the J gene lost 10 bases, with 17 bases spanning the gap. Germline V gene sequence: CDR1 SGHDN, CDR2 FVKESK. The CDR3 totals 15 residues. The CDR3 sequence: CASSQGSRVGQEQFF. DNA of the CDR3: TGTGCCAGCAGCCAAGGAAGTAGAGTAGGCCAGGAGCAGTTCTTC.

This clonotype occurred many times. The chain combines TRBV27 with TRBJ2-7; D remains ambiguous. The length of the CDR3 is 10 residues. In germline, CDR1 is MNHEY, CDR2 SMNVEV (reference sequence). V shed 6 bases and J shed 7 bases, with 7 bases lying between them. CDR3: CASSSREQYF. The DNA for the CDR3 is TGTGCCAGCAGCTCCCGGGAGCAGTACTTC.

This clonotype showed up many times. This chain connects TRBV5-1 to TRBJ2-1; D unclear. Trimming pared 3 bases from V and 5 bases from J, leaving 12 bases between. CDR3 length: 14 amino acids. Germline CDR1 is SGHRS and CDR2 is YFSETQ. CDR3 protein: CASSSLQANNEQFF. As DNA, the CDR3 is TGCGCCAGCAGCTCCCTCCAGGCGAACAATGAGCAGTTCTTC.

At least ten counts were recorded for this clonotype. DNA for the CDR3: TGTGCCAGCAGCCAACGTACAGCCGGTGAAAAACTGTTTTTT. It specifies CASSQRTAGEKLFF. V is TRBV3-1 and J is TRBJ1-4; D is unclear. The V end was cut by 2 bases, the J end by 7 bases, with 11 bases between. The CDR3 covers 14 residues. Per germline, CDR1 LGHDT and CDR2 YNNKEL (reference sequence).

This clonotype appeared a few times. The chain recombines TRBV20-1 with TRBJ2-1; TRBD2 matches at 7 bases. CDR1 DFQATT and CDR2 SNEGSKA come from the germline V gene (reference sequence). The CDR3 is 15 amino acids. Trimming removed 0 bases from V and 4 bases from J; junction bases left unmatched: 6. Written as DNA, the CDR3 is TGCAGTGCTAGAGACTCACCAGCGGGGTACAATGAGCAGTTCTTC. Amino acid sequence: CSARDSPAGYNEQFF.

This clonotype was counted many times. The chain couples TRBV29-1 to TRBJ1-2, with D hard to call. The V and J ends lost 2 bases and 6 bases respectively, with 13 bases between them. This CDR3 contains 13 residues. Germline lookup yields CDR1 SQVTM and CDR2 ANQGSEA. Here the CDR3 DNA reads TGCAGCGTTGAATTAAGAGGAGGAGATGGCTACACCTTC. Translation: CSVELRGGDGYTF.

In regard to this clonotype: A much larger clonotype is one base distant, so this may be a read error. This rearrangement joins TRBV4-1 to TRBJ2-5; unclear D gene. The CDR3 is 13 amino acids. CDR1 is MGHRA, CDR2 YSYEKL, per germline. In DNA form, the CDR3 reads TGCGCCAGCCGCCAAGTTTTGAAAGAGACCCAGTACTTC. Encoded protein: CASRQVLKETQYF.

The V gene is TRBV29-1, the J gene TRBJ2-1, with TRBD2 matching 12 bases. Germline CDR1 SQVTM, CDR2 ANQGSEA. The trim removed 5 bases at V and 9 bases at J, leaving 2 bases unmatched. The CDR3 has 12 amino acids. CDR3 nucleotide sequence: TGCAGCGTTACGGGACTAGCGGGTGAGCAGTTCTTC. Protein: CSVTGLAGEQFF.

This clonotype was seen at least ten times. The V and J genes are TRBV6-1 and TRBJ2-1; 7 bases align to TRBD2. Germline trimming cut 0 bases from V and 0 bases from J; bases unmatched to any gene: 5. Germline CDR1 reads MNHNS; CDR2 reads SASEGT. There are 17 residues in the CDR3. CDR3 amino acids: CASSEAAGGSSYNEQFF. The CDR3 bases are TGTGCCAGCAGTGAAGCCGCCGGCGGGAGCTCCTACAATGAGCAGTTCTTC.

This clonotype was seen repeatedly, ten times or more. The chain is built from TRBV7-3 and TRBJ2-3, with D possibly being TRBD1 (5 bases). The germline V gene encodes CDR1 SGHTA and CDR2 FQGTGA. The CDR3 has 12 residues. V lost 4 bases and J lost 9, with 11 bases in between. The CDR3 DNA follows: TGTGCCAGCAGCTCCCAGGGATTGACGCAGTATTTT. Encoded protein: CASSSQGLTQYF.